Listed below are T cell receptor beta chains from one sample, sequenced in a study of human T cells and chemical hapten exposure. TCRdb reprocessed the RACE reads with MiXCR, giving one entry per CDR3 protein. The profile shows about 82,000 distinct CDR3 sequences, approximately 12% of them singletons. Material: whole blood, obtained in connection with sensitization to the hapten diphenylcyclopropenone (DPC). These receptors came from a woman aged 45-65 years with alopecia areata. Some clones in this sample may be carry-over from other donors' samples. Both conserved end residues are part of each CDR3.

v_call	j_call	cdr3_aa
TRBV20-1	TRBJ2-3	CSASRIAGDADTQYF
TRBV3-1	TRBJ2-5	CASSARGVQETQYF
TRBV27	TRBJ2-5	CASSLDRARETQYF
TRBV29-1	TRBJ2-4	CSVGDGLVNIQYF
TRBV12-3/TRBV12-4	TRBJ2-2	CASSRLGGPRLAGGYENTGELFF
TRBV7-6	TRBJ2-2	CASSFGTANTGELFF
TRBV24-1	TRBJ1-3	CATSDSLRLRPSGNTIYF
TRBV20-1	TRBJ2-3	CSARDLKEGDTQYF
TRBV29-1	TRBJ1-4	CSVYRAGTEKLFF
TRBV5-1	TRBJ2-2	CASSLSQNWNPNTGELFF
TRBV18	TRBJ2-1	CASSLLAGGGNEQFF
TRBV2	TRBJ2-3	CASSYSTGGTDTQYF
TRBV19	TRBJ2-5	CASRAADLRIETQYF
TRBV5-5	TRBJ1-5	CASSPIKNSNQPQHF
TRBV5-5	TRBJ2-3	CASSPGGGRTSTDTQYF
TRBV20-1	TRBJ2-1	CSATGLTSYNEQFF
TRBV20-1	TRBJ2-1	CSARTSGRVGQFF
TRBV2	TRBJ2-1	CASSDPGQGYNEQFF
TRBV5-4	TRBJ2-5	CASSGDPVSVETQYF
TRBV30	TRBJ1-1	CAWSWSQGHAEAFF
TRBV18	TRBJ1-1	CASSPQVEGGLTFF
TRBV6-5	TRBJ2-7	CASSKLAGAYEQYF
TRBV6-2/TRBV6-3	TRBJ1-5	CASSALDRAQPQHF
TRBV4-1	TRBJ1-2	CASSQDQGTGYGYTF
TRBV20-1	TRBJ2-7	CSASADSNSYEQYF
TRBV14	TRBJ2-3	CASSPVDSGSPSTDTQYF
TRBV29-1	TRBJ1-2	CSVMSNYGYTF
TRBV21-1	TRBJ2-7	CASSKACRGGSTTQSEQYF
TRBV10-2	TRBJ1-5	CASSYGQGGQPQHF
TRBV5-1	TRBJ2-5	CASSLEGSGRRETQYF
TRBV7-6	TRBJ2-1	CASSLVRTTNEQFF